The sequence of this TCR beta chain was determined in a study of T-cell memory formation after mild COVID-19. In the case of this clonotype: The antigen is unknown.

Notes on the study in general: Day 37-peaking second-wave clones had unconfirmed SARS-CoV-2 specificity. Later expanders leaned CD4+, whereas day 15 to 85 contracting clones were balanced CD4/CD8.

TCRdb fed the 5' RACE reads into MiXCR, producing one record per CDR3 protein. This sample has roughly 47,000 distinct CDR3 sequences, with approximately 8% found just once. V was pared by 0 bases and J by 0 bases, with 9 bases between. The CDR3 spans 16 residues. Germline assignment: CDR1 MGHRA and CDR2 YSYEKL. The chain carries TRBV4-1 and TRBJ1-3; D is uncertain. This TCR was recovered from a man aged 18 to 30 who had mild COVID-19 (a few samples of this study predate the infection). Cell type and time point are not known. The specimen was PBMCs or a T cell subset sorted from them (not recorded which). This CDR3 reads CASSQEPQVSGNTIYF. CDR3 sequence (DNA): TGCGCCAGCAGCCAAGAGCCCCAGGTCTCTGGAAACACCATATATTTT.